This TCR beta chain was recovered during a study of blood T cells in healthy people across ages. Study overall: Per every two T cells, about one barcoded beta molecule was captured by template switching.

The second PCR ran roughly 6 to 11 cycles with a sample-barcoded 5' primer and J-beta primers. TCRdb redid the calling of the 5' RACE reads with MiXCR, one entry per CDR3 protein. The sample shows approximately 900,000 distinct CDR3 sequences, almost 30% of them seen only once. Trimming cost V 2 bases and J 8 bases, with 7 bases left between them. The CDR3 contains 12 residues. Germline V gene sequence: CDR1 SGHTA, CDR2 FQGNSA. The same sample was also used in a study of T cells of mothers and their children.

The V gene is TRBV7-2, the J gene TRBJ2-1, with D hard to call. The sequencing input was blood. The receptor was isolated from a woman aged 40 to 49 in good health. This chain's CDR3 is CASSLNSHEQFF. Written as DNA, the CDR3 is TGTGCCAGCAGCTTAAATTCCCATGAGCAGTTCTTC.